This T cell receptor beta chain was sequenced in a study of blood T cells in healthy people across ages. Whole-study results and caveats: It was the long-lived donors that had more naive CD4+ cells and higher diversity than aged donors. While age rose, TCR beta diversity per million T cells dropped in a roughly linear way.

A second PCR of about 7 to 11 cycles used a sample-barcoded 5' primer and a J-beta primer mix. Through a template-switch adaptor with 12 random nucleotides, each cDNA molecule received a tag. Each CDR3 protein gets one entry after TCRdb re-called the 5' RACE reads with MiXCR. The table shows hundreds of thousands of distinct CDR3 sequences, with roughly 20% occurring only once. A remark on this clonotype: Its antigen is as yet unknown.

This CDR3 contains 12 residues. Germline V gene data show CDR1 as DFQATT and CDR2 as SNEGSKA (reference sequence). V was trimmed by 5 bases and J by 3 bases, leaving 11 bases between them. This sequence was found in a man between 65 and 85 years old in good health. This chain joins TRBV20-1 and TRBJ2-7; weak D call: TRBD2 (6 bases). Sequencing input: blood. The CDR3, as DNA: TGCAGTGCTGGGGGGTTCGACTACGAGCAGTACTTC. Amino acid sequence: CSAGGFDYEQYF.